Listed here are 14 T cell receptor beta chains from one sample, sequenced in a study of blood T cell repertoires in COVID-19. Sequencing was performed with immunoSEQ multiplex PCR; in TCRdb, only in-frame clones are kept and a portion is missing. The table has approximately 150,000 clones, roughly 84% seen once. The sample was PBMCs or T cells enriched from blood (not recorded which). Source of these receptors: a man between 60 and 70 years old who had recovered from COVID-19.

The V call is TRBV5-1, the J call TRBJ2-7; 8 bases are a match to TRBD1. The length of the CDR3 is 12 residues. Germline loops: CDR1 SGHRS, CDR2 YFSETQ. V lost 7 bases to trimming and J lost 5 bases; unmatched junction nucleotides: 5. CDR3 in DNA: TGCGCCAGCGGTGACAGGGGTGACGAGCAGTACTTC. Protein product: CASGDRGDEQYF.

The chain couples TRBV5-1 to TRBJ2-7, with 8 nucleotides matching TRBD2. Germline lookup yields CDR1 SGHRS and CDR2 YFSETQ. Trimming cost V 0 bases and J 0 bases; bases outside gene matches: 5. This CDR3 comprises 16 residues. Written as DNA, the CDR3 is TGCGCCAGCAGCTTGGGGACTAGCCGATCCTCCTACGAGCAGTACTTC. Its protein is CASSLGTSRSSYEQYF.

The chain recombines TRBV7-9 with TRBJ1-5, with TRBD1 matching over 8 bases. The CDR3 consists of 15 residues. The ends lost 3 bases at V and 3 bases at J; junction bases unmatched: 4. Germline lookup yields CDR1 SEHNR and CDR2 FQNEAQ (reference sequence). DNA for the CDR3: TGTGCCAGCAGCTTGGCAGGGGGCGACAATCAGCCCCAGCATTTT. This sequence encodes CASSLAGGDNQPQHF.

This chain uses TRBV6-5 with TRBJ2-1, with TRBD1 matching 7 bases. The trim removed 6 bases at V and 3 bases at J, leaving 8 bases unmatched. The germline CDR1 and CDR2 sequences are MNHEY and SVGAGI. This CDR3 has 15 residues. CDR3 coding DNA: TGTGCCAGCAGCAGGGAACAGGGGATCTACAATGAGCAGTTCTTC. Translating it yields CASSREQGIYNEQFF.

This CDR3 reads CASSKKTRAQGESNQPQHF. The CDR3 bases are TGTGCCAGCAGCAAAAAGACCAGGGCTCAAGGGGAAAGCAATCAGCCCCAGCATTTT. This chain joins TRBV21-1 and TRBJ1-5; the table assigns TRBD1, which was not confirmed against the DNA. TRBV21-1 is labeled a pseudogene. The CDR3 is 19 amino acids.

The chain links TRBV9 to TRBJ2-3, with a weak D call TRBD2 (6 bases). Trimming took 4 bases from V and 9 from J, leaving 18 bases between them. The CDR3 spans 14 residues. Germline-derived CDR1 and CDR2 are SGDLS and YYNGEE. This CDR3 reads CASSSSADPGTQYF. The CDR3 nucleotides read TGTGCCAGCAGCTCTAGCGCGGACCCAGGGACGCAGTATTTT.

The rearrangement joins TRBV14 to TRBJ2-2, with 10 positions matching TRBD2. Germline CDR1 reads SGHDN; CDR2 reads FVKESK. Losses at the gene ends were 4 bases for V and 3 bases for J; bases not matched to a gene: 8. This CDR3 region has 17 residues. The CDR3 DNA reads TGTGCCAGCAGCCGAGTCCTAGCGGGAGTGGACACCGGGGAGCTGTTTTTT. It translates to CASSRVLAGVDTGELFF.

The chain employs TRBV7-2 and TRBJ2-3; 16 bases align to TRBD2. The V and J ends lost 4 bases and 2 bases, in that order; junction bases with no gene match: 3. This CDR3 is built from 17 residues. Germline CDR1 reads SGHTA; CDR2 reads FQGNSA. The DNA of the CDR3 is TGTGCCAGCAGCTCAGGGACTAGCGGGGGGGTCACAGATACGCAGTATTTT. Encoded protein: CASSSGTSGGVTDTQYF.

The CDR3 sequence is CASSYSGGTNEKLFF. The DNA for the CDR3 is TGTGCCAGCAGCTACTCGGGGGGCACTAATGAAAAACTGTTTTTT. The chain is built from TRBV7-2 and TRBJ1-4; weak D call: TRBD1 (6 bases). This CDR3 has 15 amino acids. V was clipped by 4 bases and J by 2 bases, with 11 bases between them. Germline V gene sequence: CDR1 SGHTA, CDR2 FQGNSA.

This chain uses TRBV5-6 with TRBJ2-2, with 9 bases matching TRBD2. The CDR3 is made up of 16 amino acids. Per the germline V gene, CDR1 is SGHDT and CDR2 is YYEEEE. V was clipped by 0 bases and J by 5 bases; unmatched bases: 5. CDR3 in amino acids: CASSLVLAGMTGELFF. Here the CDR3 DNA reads TGTGCCAGCAGCTTGGTTCTAGCGGGAATGACCGGGGAGCTGTTTTTT.

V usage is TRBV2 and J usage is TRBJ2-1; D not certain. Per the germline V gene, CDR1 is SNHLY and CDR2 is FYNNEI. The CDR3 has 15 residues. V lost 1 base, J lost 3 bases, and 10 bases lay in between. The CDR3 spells CASSEGASGYNEQFF. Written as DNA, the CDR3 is TGTGCCAGCAGTGAAGGAGCTTCTGGCTACAATGAGCAGTTCTTC.

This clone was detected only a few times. This chain's CDR3 is CSVGTTGGAYGYTF. CDR3 bases: TGCAGCGTGGGAACAACAGGGGGCGCCTATGGCTACACCTTC. The chain uses TRBV29-1 and TRBJ1-2, with 9 bases lining up with TRBD1. The V and J ends lost 6 bases and 4 bases, in that order; junction bases with no gene match: 9. CDR1 and CDR2 from the germline V gene are SQVTM and ANQGSEA. The CDR3 has 14 amino acids.

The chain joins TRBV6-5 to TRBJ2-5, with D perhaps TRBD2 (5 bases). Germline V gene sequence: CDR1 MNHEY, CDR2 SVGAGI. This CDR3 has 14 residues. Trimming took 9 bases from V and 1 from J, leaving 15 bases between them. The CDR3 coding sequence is TGTGCCAGTAGCCTTCAGACTATCCAAGAGACCCAGTACTTC. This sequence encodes CASSLQTIQETQYF.

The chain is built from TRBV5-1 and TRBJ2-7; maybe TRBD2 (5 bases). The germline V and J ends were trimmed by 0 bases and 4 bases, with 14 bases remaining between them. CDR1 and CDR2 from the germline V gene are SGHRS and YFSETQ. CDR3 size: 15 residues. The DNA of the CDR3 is TGCGCCAGCAGCTTGGACGGAGGTCTTAGGTACGAGCAGTACTTC. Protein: CASSLDGGLRYEQYF.